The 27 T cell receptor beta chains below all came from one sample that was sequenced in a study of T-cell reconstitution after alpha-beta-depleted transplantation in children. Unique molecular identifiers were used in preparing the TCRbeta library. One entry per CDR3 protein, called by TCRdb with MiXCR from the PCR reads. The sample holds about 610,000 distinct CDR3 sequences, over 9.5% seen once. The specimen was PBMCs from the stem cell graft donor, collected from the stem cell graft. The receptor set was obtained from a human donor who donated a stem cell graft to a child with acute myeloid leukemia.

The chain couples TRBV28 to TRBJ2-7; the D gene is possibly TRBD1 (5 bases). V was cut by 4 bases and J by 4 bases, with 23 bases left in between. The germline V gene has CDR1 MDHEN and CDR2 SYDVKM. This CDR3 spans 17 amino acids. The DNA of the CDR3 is TGTGCCAGCAGTTACAATGCTGGGGCCGGAGTACGATACGAGCAGTACTTC. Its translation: CASSYNAGAGVRYEQYF.

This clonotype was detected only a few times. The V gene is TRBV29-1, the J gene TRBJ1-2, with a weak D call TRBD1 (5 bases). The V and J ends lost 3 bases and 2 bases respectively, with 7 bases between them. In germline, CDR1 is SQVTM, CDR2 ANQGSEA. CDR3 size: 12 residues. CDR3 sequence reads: CSVDRVNYGYTF. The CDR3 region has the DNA TGCAGCGTTGACAGGGTGAACTATGGCTACACCTTC.

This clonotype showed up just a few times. CDR3: CSGQTGKDYEQYF. As DNA, the CDR3 is TGCAGTGGGCAAACAGGAAAAGACTACGAGCAGTACTTC. This chain uses TRBV20-1 with TRBJ2-7, with D perhaps matching TRBD1 (5 bases). The length of the CDR3 is 13 residues. The V and J ends lost 7 bases and 3 bases respectively, with 16 bases between them. The germline CDR1 and CDR2 sequences are DFQATT and SNEGSKA (reference sequence).

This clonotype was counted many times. The CDR3 sequence is CASSLVSGTDTQYF. As DNA, the CDR3 is TGCGCCAGCAGCTTGGTTTCCGGCACAGATACGCAGTATTTT. The gene calls are TRBV5-1 and TRBJ2-3; D is uncertain. V lost 0 bases, J lost 1 base, and 6 bases lay in between. Germline CDR1 and CDR2: SGHRS and YFSETQ. There are 14 residues in the CDR3.

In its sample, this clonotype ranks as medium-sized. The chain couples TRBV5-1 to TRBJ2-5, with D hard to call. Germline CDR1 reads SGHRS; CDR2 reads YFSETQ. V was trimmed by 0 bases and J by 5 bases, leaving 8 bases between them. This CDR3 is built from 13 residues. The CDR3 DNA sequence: TGCGCCAGCAGCTTGGACGTCCGGGAGACCCAGTACTTC. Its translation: CASSLDVRETQYF.

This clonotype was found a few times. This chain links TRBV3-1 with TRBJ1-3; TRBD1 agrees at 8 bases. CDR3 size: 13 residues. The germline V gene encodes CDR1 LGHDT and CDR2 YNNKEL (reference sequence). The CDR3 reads CGTGPSSGNTIYF. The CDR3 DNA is TGTGGGACAGGGCCGAGCTCTGGAAACACCATATATTTT.

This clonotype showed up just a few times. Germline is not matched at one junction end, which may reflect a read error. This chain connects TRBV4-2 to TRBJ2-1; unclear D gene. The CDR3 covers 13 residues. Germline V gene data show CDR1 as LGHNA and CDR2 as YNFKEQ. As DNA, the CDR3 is TGTGCCGGCAGCCCTCCTACTAACAATGAGCAGTTCTTC. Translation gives CAGSPPTNNEQFF.

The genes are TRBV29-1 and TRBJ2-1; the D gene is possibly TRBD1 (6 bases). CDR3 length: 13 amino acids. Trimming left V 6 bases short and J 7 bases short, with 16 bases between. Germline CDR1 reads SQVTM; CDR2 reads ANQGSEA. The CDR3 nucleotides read TGCAGCGTCCTCCGGGACATTCTAAATGAGCAGTTCTTC. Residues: CSVLRDILNEQFF.

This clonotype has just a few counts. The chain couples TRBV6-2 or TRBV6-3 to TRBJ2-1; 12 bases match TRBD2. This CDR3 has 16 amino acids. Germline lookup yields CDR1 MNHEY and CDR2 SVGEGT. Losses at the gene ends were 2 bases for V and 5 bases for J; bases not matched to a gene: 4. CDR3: CASSYATSGGHNEQFF. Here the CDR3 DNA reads TGTGCCAGCAGTTACGCGACTAGCGGGGGCCACAATGAGCAGTTCTTC.

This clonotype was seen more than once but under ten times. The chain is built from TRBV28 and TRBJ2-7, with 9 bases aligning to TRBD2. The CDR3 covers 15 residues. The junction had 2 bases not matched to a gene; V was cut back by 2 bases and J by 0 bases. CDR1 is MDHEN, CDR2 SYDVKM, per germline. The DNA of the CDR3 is TGTGCCAGCAGTTTAGCTAGCGGGGCCTCCTACGAGCAGTACTTC. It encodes CASSLASGASYEQYF.

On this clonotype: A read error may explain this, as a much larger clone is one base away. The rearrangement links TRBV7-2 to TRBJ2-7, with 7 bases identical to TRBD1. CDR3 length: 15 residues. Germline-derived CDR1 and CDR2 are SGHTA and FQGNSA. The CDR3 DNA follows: TGTGCCGGCAGCTTAGAAGGGGGCGCGCGTAGCGAGCAGTACTTC. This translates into CAGSLEGGARSEQYF.

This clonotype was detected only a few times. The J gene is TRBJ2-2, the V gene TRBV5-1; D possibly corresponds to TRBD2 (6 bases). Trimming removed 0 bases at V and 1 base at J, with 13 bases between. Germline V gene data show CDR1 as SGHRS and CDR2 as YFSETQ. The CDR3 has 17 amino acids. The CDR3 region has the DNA TGCGCCAGCAGCTTGGCTGGAGTGGGAGGGAACACCGGGGAGCTGTTTTTT. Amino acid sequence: CASSLAGVGGNTGELFF.

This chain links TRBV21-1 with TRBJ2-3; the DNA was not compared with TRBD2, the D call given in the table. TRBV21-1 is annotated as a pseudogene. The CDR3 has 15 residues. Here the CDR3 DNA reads TGTGCCAGCAGCTGTAGACATTACCCTCCAGATACGCAGTATTTT. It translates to CASSCRHYPPDTQYF.

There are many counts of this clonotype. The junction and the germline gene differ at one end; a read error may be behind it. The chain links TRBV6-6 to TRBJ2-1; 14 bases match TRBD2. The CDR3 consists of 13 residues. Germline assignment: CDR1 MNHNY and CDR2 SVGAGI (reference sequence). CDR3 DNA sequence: TGTGCCGGTCCCGGGACTAGCGGGAGCGGTGCGGTCTTC. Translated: CAGPGTSGSGAVF.

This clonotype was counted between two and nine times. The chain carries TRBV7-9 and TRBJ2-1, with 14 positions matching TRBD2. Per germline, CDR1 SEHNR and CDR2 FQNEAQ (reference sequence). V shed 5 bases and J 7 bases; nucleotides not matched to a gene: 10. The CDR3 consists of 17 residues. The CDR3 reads CASSVGTSGRKGNEQFF. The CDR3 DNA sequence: TGTGCCAGCAGCGTCGGGACTAGCGGGAGAAAAGGGAATGAGCAGTTCTTC.

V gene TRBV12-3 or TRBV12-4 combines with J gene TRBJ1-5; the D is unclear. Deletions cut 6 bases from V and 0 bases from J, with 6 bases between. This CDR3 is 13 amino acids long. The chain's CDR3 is CASRDVSNQPQHF. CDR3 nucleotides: TGTGCCAGCAGGGACGTTAGCAATCAGCCCCAGCATTTT.

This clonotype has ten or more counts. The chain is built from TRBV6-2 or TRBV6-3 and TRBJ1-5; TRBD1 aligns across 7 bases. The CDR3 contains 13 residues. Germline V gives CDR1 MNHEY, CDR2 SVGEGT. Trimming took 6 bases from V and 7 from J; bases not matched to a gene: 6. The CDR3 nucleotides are TGTGCCAGCAGCCGACAGGGAGGCCAGCCCCAGCATTTT. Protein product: CASSRQGGQPQHF.

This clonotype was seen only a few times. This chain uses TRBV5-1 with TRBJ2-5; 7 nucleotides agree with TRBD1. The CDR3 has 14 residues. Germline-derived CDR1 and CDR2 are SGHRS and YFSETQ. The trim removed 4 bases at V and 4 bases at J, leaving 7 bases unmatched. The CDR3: CASSPQGDGETQYF. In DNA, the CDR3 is TGCGCCAGCAGCCCCCAGGGGGACGGAGAGACCCAGTACTTC.

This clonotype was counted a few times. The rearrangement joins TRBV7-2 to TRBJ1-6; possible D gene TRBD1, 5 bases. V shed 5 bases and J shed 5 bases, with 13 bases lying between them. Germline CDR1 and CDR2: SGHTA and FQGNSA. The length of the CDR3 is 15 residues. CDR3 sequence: CASSQPWGDNSPLHF. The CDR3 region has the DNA TGTGCCAGCAGCCAACCGTGGGGGGATAATTCACCCCTCCACTTT.

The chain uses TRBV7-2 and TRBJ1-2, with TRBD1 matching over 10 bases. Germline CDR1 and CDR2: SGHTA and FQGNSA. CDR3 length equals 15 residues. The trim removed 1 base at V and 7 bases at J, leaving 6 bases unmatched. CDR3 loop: CASSLVRDRGFGYTF. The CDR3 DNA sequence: TGTGCCAGCAGCTTAGTCCGGGACAGGGGTTTTGGCTACACCTTC.

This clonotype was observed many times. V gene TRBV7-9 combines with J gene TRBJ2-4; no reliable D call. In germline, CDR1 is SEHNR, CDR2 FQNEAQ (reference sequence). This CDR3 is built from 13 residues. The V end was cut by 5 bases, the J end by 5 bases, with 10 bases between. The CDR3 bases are TGTGCCAGCAGCAGGGCGGACGAAAACATTCAGTACTTC. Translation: CASSRADENIQYF. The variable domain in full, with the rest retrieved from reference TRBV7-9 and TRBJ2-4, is DTGVSQNPRHKITKRGQNVTFRCDPISEHNRLYWYRQTLGQGPEFLTYFQNEAQLEKSRLLSDRFSAERPKGSFSTLEIQRTEQGDSAMYLCASSRADENIQYFGAGTRLSVL.

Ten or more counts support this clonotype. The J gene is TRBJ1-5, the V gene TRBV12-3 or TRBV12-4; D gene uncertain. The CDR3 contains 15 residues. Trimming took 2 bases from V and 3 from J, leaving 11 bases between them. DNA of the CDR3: TGTGCCAGCAGTTTATTTCGCGGGCCCAATCAGCCCCAGCATTTT. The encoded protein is CASSLFRGPNQPQHF.

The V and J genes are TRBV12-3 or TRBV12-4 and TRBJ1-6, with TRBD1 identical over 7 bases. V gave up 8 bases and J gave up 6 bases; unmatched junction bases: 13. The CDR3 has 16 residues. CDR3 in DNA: TGTGCCAGCTCCTCGAGGGAGGGGGCCTTTAATTCACCCCTCCACTTT. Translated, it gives CASSSREGAFNSPLHF.

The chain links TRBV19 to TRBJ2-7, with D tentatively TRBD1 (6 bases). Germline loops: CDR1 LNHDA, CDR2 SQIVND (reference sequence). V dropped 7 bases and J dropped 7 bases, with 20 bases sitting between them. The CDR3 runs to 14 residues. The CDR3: CASKGETTSREQYF. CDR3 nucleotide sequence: TGTGCCAGTAAGGGGGAGACGACCAGTAGAGAGCAGTACTTC.

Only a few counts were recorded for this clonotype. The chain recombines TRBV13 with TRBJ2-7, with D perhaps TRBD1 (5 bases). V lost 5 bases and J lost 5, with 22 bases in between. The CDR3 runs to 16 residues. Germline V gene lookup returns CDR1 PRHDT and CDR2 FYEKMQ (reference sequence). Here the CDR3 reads CASSPHFQGPKDEQYF. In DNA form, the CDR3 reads TGTGCCAGCAGCCCTCACTTCCAGGGCCCGAAGGACGAGCAGTACTTC.

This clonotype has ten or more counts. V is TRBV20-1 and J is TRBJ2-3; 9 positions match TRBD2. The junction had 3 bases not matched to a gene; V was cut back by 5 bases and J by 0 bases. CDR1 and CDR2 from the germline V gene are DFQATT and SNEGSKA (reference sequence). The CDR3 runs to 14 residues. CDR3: CSAGLATSTDTQYF. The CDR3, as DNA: TGCAGTGCTGGACTAGCGACTAGCACAGATACGCAGTATTTT.

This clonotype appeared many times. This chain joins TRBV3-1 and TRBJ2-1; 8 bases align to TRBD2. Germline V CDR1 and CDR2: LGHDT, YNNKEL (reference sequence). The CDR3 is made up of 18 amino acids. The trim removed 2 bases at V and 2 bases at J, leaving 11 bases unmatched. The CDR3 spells CASSQISGGLLTYNEQFF. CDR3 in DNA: TGTGCCAGCAGCCAAATCTCGGGAGGGCTTCTCACCTACAATGAGCAGTTCTTC.